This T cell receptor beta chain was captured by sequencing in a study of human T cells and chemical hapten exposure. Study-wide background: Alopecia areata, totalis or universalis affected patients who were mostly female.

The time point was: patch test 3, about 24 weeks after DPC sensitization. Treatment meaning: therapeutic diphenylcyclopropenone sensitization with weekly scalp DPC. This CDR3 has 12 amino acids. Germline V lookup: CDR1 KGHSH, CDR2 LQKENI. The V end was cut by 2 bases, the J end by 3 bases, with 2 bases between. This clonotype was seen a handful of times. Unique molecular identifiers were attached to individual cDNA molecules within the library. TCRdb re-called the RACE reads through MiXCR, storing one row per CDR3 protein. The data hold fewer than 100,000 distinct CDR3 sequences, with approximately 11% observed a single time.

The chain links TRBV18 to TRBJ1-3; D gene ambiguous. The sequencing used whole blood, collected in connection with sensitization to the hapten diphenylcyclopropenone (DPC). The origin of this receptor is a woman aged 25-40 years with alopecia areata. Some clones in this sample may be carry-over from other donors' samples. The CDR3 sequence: CASSPDGNTIYF. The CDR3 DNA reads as TGTGCCAGCTCACCAGATGGAAACACCATATATTTT.